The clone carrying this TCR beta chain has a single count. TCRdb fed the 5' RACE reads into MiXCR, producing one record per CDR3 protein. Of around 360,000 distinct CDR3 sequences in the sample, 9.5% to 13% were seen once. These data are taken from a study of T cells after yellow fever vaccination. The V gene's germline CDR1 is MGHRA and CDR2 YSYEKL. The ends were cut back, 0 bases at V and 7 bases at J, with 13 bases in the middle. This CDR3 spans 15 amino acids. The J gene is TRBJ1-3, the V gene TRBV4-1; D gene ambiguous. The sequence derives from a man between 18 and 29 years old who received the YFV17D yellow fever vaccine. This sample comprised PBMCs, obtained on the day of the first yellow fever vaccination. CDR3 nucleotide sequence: TGCGCCAGCAGCCAAGATGAGAACAGTTGGAACACCATATATTTT. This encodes CASSQDENSWNTIYF.